This T cell receptor (beta chain) was retrieved from a study of T cell responses to AZD1222 COVID-19 vaccine. Study observations and caveats: Sampled repertoires all dated from after the peak T cell response. Spike was spanned by vaccine-associated CD4 TCRs, which were dominant at 160-218 and 743-854. Unmutated variant regions reportedly attract nearly half of all spike-specific TCRs. Seropositive at baseline were only a handful of AZD1222 recipients.

The assay was immunoSEQ multiplex PCR, and TCRdb's table has in-frame clones only and misses some. The sample contains around 110,000 clones, just under 95% of which appear only once. Remarks on this clone: Its antigen is unknown.

This CDR3 is 14 amino acids long. Looked up from germline, CDR1 is LNHNV and CDR2 is YYDKDF (reference sequence). With 3 bases removed from V and 3 bases from J, the gap between germline ends came to 11 bases. The rearrangement links TRBV15 to TRBJ1-1; D perhaps matches TRBD1 (5 bases). The source material was peripheral blood, sampled on day 0 of AZD1222 vaccination. This clonotype was sampled from an adult in good health. The CDR3 region is CATSRGGEDTEAFF. The CDR3 region has the DNA TGTGCCACCAGCAGGGGGGGAGAGGACACTGAAGCTTTCTTT.